The following is a T cell receptor (beta chain) sequence with its context. As yet, its antigen is unknown. The data belong to a study of shared clonotypes between healthy human individuals. The CDR3 loop spans 12 amino acids. The germline CDR1 and CDR2 sequences are MDHEN and SYDVKM. Trimming shortened V by 5 bases and J by 5 bases, and 7 bases separated the two germline ends. Study results and limitations: Relative to their counterparts shared across all four donors, non-shared clonotypes exhibited diminished generation probabilities. Around 5% was the fraction of naive CD4 clonotypes found shared across several donors. Collection of samples was limited to blood; tissue repertoires likely differ.

Genomic DNA per cell subset filled all wells of several immunoSEQ plates. Clones were read by immunoSEQ multiplex PCR, and TCRdb kept only the in-frame ones, dropping some. The data hold roughly 1,600,000 clones, with approximately 98.5% observed a single time. This receptor was taken from a man aged 30-40 years in good health. The sample comprised naive CD4+ T cells sorted from blood. Subset here: CD45RA+ positively selected. This chain connects TRBV28 to TRBJ1-5; D ambiguous. The CDR3 region is CASSTTDQPQHF. In DNA, the CDR3 is TGTGCCAGCAGTACGACTGATCAGCCCCAGCATTTT.